This TCR beta chain was sequenced in a study of Ad26.COV2.S vaccination and SARS-CoV-2 variants. Study-wide background: Administration of Ad26.COV2.S was intramuscular, either once or twice 56 days apart.

The CDR3 loop spans 17 amino acids. Germline values: CDR1 SGHRS, CDR2 YFSETQ. The trim removed 2 bases at V and 2 bases at J, leaving 10 bases unmatched. The treatment: approximately 18 received Ad26.COV2.S at low or high dose, single or two shots; about 5 received placebo; per-sample allocation not given. Samples were taken on day 63 after the first vaccine or placebo injection. Here immunoSEQ multiplex PCR was the method, and the copy in TCRdb shows in-frame clones only, minus some. The table has over 300,000 clones, around four fifths seen once. This chain uses TRBV5-1 with TRBJ2-3; 8 bases are a match to TRBD1. This TCR derives from a person aged 18-65 years who received the Ad26.COV2.S COVID-19 vaccine or a placebo. This sample comprised peripheral blood, obtained in a trial of Ad26.COV2.S vaccine versus placebo. The CDR3 loop is CASSFLTGGPPTDTQYF. In nucleotides, the CDR3 is TGCGCCAGCAGCTTCCTCACAGGGGGGCCTCCCACAGATACGCAGTATTTT.